These T cell receptor beta chains were read from a single sample in a study of T cells in Graves' hyperthyroidism and ophthalmopathy. TCRdb analysed the multiplex PCR reads with MiXCR anew, one entry per CDR3 protein. The repertoire includes around 660,000 distinct CDR3 sequences, 45% of them detected once, and 7% to 7.5% sits in the top ten. Material: peripheral blood or thyroid tissue (not recorded which). The source of these receptors is an adult man with Graves' disease, either hyperthyroidism or ophthalmopathy (not recorded which). Each CDR3 is given with its conserved first and last residue. D genes are given only for firm matches. The size field is filled for only some rows; it gives once, few, many or a size class.

CDR3: CAISEGLMINQPQHF
DNA: TGTGCCATCAGCGAAGGGCTCATGATCAATCAGCCCCAGCATTTT
size: NA
J: TRBJ1-5
V: TRBV6-1
D: NA

CDR3: CSAPRGRGETQYF
DNA: TGCAGTGCTCCCAGGGGGCGAGGAGAGACCCAGTACTTC
size: few
J: TRBJ2-5
V: TRBV20-1
D: TRBD1

CDR3: CASSWDPPSSGANILTF
DNA: TGCGCCAGCTCATGGGACCCGCCCTCCTCTGGGGCCAACATCCTGACTTTC
size: NA
J: TRBJ2-6
V: TRBV5-1
D: NA

CDR3: CASSLRSANTEAFF
DNA: TGTGCCAGCAGCCTAAGATCAGCCAACACTGAAGCTTTCTTT
size: NA
J: TRBJ1-1
V: TRBV7-9
D: NA

CDR3: CASSLSAGASNQPQHF
DNA: TGTGCCAGCAGCTTATCTGCAGGGGCTAGCAATCAGCCCCAGCATTTT
size: few
J: TRBJ1-5
V: TRBV7-2
D: NA

CDR3: CASSEGSGGQALLYYGYTF
DNA: TGTGCCAGCAGCGAGGGGTCGGGGGGACAGGCCCTACTCTACTATGGCTACACCTTC
size: few
J: TRBJ1-2
V: TRBV9
D: TRBD1

CDR3: CASSEQGSYEQYF
DNA: TGTGCCAGCAGCGAACAGGGCTCGTACGAGCAGTACTTC
size: NA
J: TRBJ2-7
V: TRBV7-2
D: NA

CDR3: CASSLWGQGTNEKLFF
DNA: TGTGCCAGCAGCTTGTGGGGACAGGGGACTAATGAAAAACTGTTTTTT
size: NA
J: TRBJ1-4
V: TRBV7-2
D: TRBD1

CDR3: CASHGSTNTGELFF
DNA: TGTGCCAGCCACGGGTCTACGAACACCGGGGAGCTGTTTTTT
size: NA
J: TRBJ2-2
V: TRBV6-5
D: NA

CDR3: CASSLIGIDSPLHF
DNA: TGTGCCAGCAGCTTAATCGGTATAGATTCACCCCTCCACTTT
size: few
J: TRBJ1-6
V: TRBV11-2
D: NA

CDR3: CASRGRGGTGYGYTF
DNA: TGTGCCAGCAGGGGAAGGGGGGGAACGGGCTATGGCTACACCTTC
size: NA
J: TRBJ1-2
V: TRBV7-2
D: NA

CDR3: CASSVSASGGQETQYF
DNA: TGTGCCAGCAGCGTTTCGGCTAGCGGGGGCCAAGAGACCCAGTACTTC
size: NA
J: TRBJ2-5
V: TRBV9
D: TRBD2

CDR3: CASSDRDYSGANVLTF
DNA: TGTGCCAGCTCGGACAGGGATTACTCTGGGGCCAACGTCCTGACTTTC
size: NA
J: TRBJ2-6
V: TRBV13
D: TRBD1

CDR3: CSARDKDRAGDEYGYTF
DNA: TGCAGTGCTAGAGATAAGGACCGGGCGGGGGACGAATATGGCTACACCTTC
size: NA
J: TRBJ1-2
V: TRBV20-1
D: NA

CDR3: CASSSTTGSYEQYF
DNA: TGTGCCAGCAGCAGCACGACAGGGAGTTACGAGCAGTACTTC
size: many
J: TRBJ2-7
V: TRBV7-2
D: TRBD1

CDR3: CASSLVVGNYGYTF
DNA: TGTGCCAGCAGCTTGGTGGTTGGTAACTATGGCTACACCTTC
size: few
J: TRBJ1-2
V: TRBV2
D: NA

CDR3: CSADSPANTGELFF
DNA: TGCAGTGCTGACAGTCCCGCGAACACCGGGGAGCTGTTTTTT
size: NA
J: TRBJ2-2
V: TRBV20-1
D: NA

CDR3: CASSLMQGGGYTF
DNA: TGTGCCAGCAGCTTAATGCAGGGGGGTGGCTACACCTTC
size: many
J: TRBJ1-2
V: TRBV7-9
D: TRBD1

CDR3: CASTIRKDNSPLHF
DNA: TGTGCCAGCACAATTAGGAAGGATAATTCACCCCTCCACTTT
size: many
J: TRBJ1-6
V: TRBV2
D: NA

CDR3: CASSEYGAGHF
DNA: TGTGCCAGCAGTGAATATGGGGCCGGGCATTTT
size: NA
J: TRBJ1-5
V: TRBV25-1
D: NA

CDR3: CASSEGAVRNSPLHF
DNA: TGTGCCAGCAGTGAAGGGGCAGTTCGTAATTCACCCCTCCACTTT
size: NA
J: TRBJ1-6
V: TRBV25-1
D: NA

CDR3: CASSRGTGVPETQYF
DNA: TGTGCCAGCAGCCGGGGGACAGGCGTACCAGAGACCCAGTACTTC
size: NA
J: TRBJ2-5
V: TRBV2
D: TRBD1

CDR3: CASSQGAGRTF
DNA: TGTGCCAGCAGCCAAGGGGCAGGCCGTACCTTC
size: few
J: TRBJ1-2
V: TRBV3-1
D: NA

CDR3: CASSTARDQETQYF
DNA: TGTGCCAGTAGTACTGCCCGGGACCAAGAGACCCAGTACTTC
size: NA
J: TRBJ2-5
V: TRBV19
D: NA

CDR3: CSVKGAGGLNEKLFF
DNA: TGCAGCGTTAAGGGTGCAGGGGGCTTAAATGAAAAACTGTTTTTT
size: many
J: TRBJ1-4
V: TRBV29-1
D: TRBD1

CDR3: CAISERGTENQPQHF
DNA: TGTGCCATCAGTGAAAGGGGGACGGAAAATCAGCCCCAGCATTTT
size: many
J: TRBJ1-5
V: TRBV10-3
D: NA

CDR3: CASSLSDQETQYF
DNA: TGTGCCAGCAGCTTAAGTGACCAAGAGACCCAGTACTTC
size: many
J: TRBJ2-5
V: TRBV11-2
D: NA

CDR3: CAISSYPQGTEAFF
DNA: TGTGCCATCAGCAGTTACCCACAGGGAACTGAAGCTTTCTTT
size: NA
J: TRBJ1-1
V: TRBV10-3
D: NA

CDR3: CASIAGYSNQPQHF
DNA: TGTGCCAGCATAGCTGGATATAGCAATCAGCCCCAGCATTTT
size: few
J: TRBJ1-5
V: TRBV6-1
D: NA

CDR3: CASRKTGPGELFF
DNA: TGTGCCAGCAGGAAGACAGGGCCGGGGGAGCTGTTTTTT
size: few
J: TRBJ2-2
V: TRBV2
D: TRBD1

CDR3: CASSLEGVTGGAFF
DNA: TGTGCCAGCAGCTTAGAAGGGGTAACAGGGGGAGCTTTCTTT
size: few
J: TRBJ1-1
V: TRBV7-9
D: TRBD1

CDR3: CASEVVRRTSGSLGTGELFF
DNA: TGTGCCAGTGAGGTGGTGCGCCGGACTAGCGGGAGCTTGGGCACCGGGGAGCTGTTTTTT
size: NA
J: TRBJ2-2
V: TRBV19
D: TRBD2

CDR3: CASSQGGVSNQPQHF
DNA: TGCGCCAGCAGCCAAGGGGGGGTAAGCAATCAGCCCCAGCATTTT
size: NA
J: TRBJ1-5
V: TRBV7-8
D: NA

CDR3: CASSAWDLTGNTIYF
DNA: TGTGCCAGCAGCGCCTGGGACCTCACTGGAAACACCATATATTTT
size: NA
J: TRBJ1-3
V: TRBV9
D: NA

CDR3: CARETSGGSETQYF
DNA: TGTGCCAGAGAGACTAGCGGGGGGTCTGAGACCCAGTACTTC
size: few
J: TRBJ2-5
V: TRBV2
D: TRBD2

CDR3: CASSEGWGTETQYF
DNA: TGTGCCAGCAGTGAAGGATGGGGTACCGAGACCCAGTACTTT
size: NA
J: TRBJ2-5
V: TRBV2
D: NA

CDR3: CSARLLGIPQETQYF
DNA: TGCAGTGCTAGGCTTCTTGGGATACCGCAAGAGACCCAGTACTTC
size: few
J: TRBJ2-5
V: TRBV20-1
D: NA

CDR3: CASSLGPTDTQYF
DNA: TGTGCCAGCAGTTTAGGGCCCACAGATACGCAGTATTTT
size: NA
J: TRBJ2-3
V: TRBV12-3/TRBV12-4
D: NA

CDR3: CASSLSPATGANVLTF
DNA: TGTGCCAGCAGCTTAAGTCCGGCGACAGGGGCCAACGTCCTGACTTTC
size: NA
J: TRBJ2-6
V: TRBV7-2
D: NA

CDR3: CASSQDTPEPTNEKLFF
DNA: TGTGCCAGCAGCCAAGATACCCCAGAGCCTACTAATGAAAAACTGTTTTTT
size: NA
J: TRBJ1-4
V: TRBV4-2
D: NA

CDR3: CAISQVQANYGYTF
DNA: TGTGCCATCAGCCAAGTCCAAGCTAACTATGGCTACACCTTC
size: many
J: TRBJ1-2
V: TRBV10-3
D: NA

CDR3: CASSTQDTPRDYGSYEQYF
DNA: TGTGCCAGCAGCACCCAGGACACTCCGCGGGACTATGGCTCCTACGAGCAGTACTTC
size: NA
J: TRBJ2-7
V: TRBV7-9
D: TRBD2

CDR3: CSARDQGKSLHF
DNA: TGCAGTGCTAGAGATCAAGGCAAATCGCTCCACTTT
size: few
J: TRBJ1-6
V: TRBV20-1
D: NA

CDR3: CASSYLQEYSNQPQHF
DNA: TGTGCCAGCAGTTACTTACAGGAGTATAGCAATCAGCCCCAGCATTTT
size: once
J: TRBJ1-5
V: TRBV6-5
D: NA

CDR3: CASSQDGTPGGEQYF
DNA: TGCGCCAGCAGCCAAGACGGGACACCCGGGGGAGAGCAGTACTTC
size: NA
J: TRBJ2-7
V: TRBV4-1
D: NA

CDR3: CSVATGGYDSNQPQHF
DNA: TGCAGCGTTGCGACAGGGGGCTACGATAGCAATCAGCCCCAGCATTTT
size: NA
J: TRBJ1-5
V: TRBV29-1
D: TRBD1

CDR3: CASSAGTSYEQYF
DNA: TGTGCCAGCAGCGCCGGGACAAGCTACGAGCAGTACTTC
size: many
J: TRBJ2-7
V: TRBV7-9
D: NA

CDR3: CASSPRRDSEQYF
DNA: TGTGCCAGCAGCCCTAGGAGGGACAGCGAGCAGTACTTC
size: many
J: TRBJ2-7
V: TRBV7-2
D: NA

CDR3: CASSLYEEGNSPLHF
DNA: TGTGCCAGCAGCTTATATGAGGAGGGTAATTCACCCCTCCACTTT
size: many
J: TRBJ1-6
V: TRBV7-6
D: NA